These 30 T cell receptor beta chains were sequenced from one sample in a study of shared clonotypes between healthy human individuals. Profiled with immunoSEQ multiplex PCR; TCRdb holds only in-frame clones, not every one. Of 2 million or so clones in the sample, roughly 95% are singletons; the top ten hold more than 0.95%. Naive CD8 populations comprised CD45RO-negative cells positively selected for CCR7, excluding terminally differentiated effector memory CD45RA+ cells. The material sequenced was naive CD8+ T cells sorted from blood. The receptors derive from a man aged 18 to 30 in good health.

Of note for this clone: Other DNA variants within this sample encode the same CDR3. The J gene is TRBJ2-3, the V gene TRBV2; a possible D gene is TRBD1 (5 bases). The V gene lost 4 bases and the J gene lost 1 base, with 9 bases spanning the gap. This CDR3 region has 14 residues. Germline loops: CDR1 SNHLY, CDR2 FYNNEI. CDR3 bases: TGTGCCAGCAGTGGTCTAGGGGGCACAGATACGCAGTATTTT. Its translation: CASSGLGGTDTQYF.

This rearrangement joins TRBV7-9 to TRBJ2-1, with TRBD2 identical over 15 bases. Unmatched junction bases numbered 7, after V lost 5 bases and J lost 5 bases. Looked up from germline, CDR1 is SEHNR and CDR2 is FQNEAQ (reference sequence). The CDR3 has 17 amino acids. This CDR3 is CASSPGTSGGPNNEQFF. CDR3 bases: TGTGCCAGCAGCCCAGGGACTAGCGGGGGGCCAAACAATGAGCAGTTCTTC. Supplemented by reference TRBV7-9 and TRBJ2-1, the full variable domain reads DTGVSQNPRHKITKRGQNVTFRCDPISEHNRLYWYRQTLGQGPEFLTYFQNEAQLEKSRLLSDRFSAERPKGSFSTLEIQRTEQGDSAMYLCASSPGTSGGPNNEQFFGPGTRLTVL.

The chain recombines TRBV4-1 with TRBJ2-1, with D possibly being TRBD2 (5 bases). Trimming stripped 1 base from V and 8 bases from J, with 18 bases between. The CDR3 length is 16 residues. The germline V gene has CDR1 MGHRA and CDR2 YSYEKL. The CDR3: CASSQGAGDHLDEQFF. The CDR3 DNA is TGCGCCAGCAGCCAAGGGGCGGGCGACCATCTCGATGAGCAGTTCTTC.

The CDR3 nucleotides read TGTGCCAGCAGCGTCACGGACGGTCCGCGGGGCTACACCTTC. It codes for CASSVTDGPRGYTF. The gene calls are TRBV11-3 and TRBJ1-2; D is undetermined. Germline V lookup: CDR1 SGHNT, CDR2 YENEEA. The CDR3 length is 14 residues. The ends were cut back, 5 bases at V and 8 bases at J, with 18 bases in the middle.

The J gene is TRBJ2-7, the V gene TRBV9; 9 positions match TRBD1. CDR3 size: 16 residues. The junction had 12 bases not matched to a gene; V was cut back by 4 bases and J by 4 bases. Germline V gene data show CDR1 as SGDLS and CDR2 as YYNGEE. DNA for the CDR3: TGTGCCAGCAGCCTTAGTCCTGGACAGGGGTTATACGAGCAGTACTTC. Amino acids: CASSLSPGQGLYEQYF.

The gene calls are TRBV4-1 and TRBJ2-4, with D possibly matching TRBD2 (5 bases). Trimming took 1 base from V and 5 from J, leaving 12 bases between them. The CDR3 consists of 15 residues. Germline CDR1 reads MGHRA; CDR2 reads YSYEKL. CDR3 coding DNA: TGCGCCAGCAGCCAAGGTGGCGTCGGGGAAAACATTCAGTACTTC. Translation: CASSQGGVGENIQYF.

V and J are TRBV5-1 and TRBJ2-7, with 8 bases lining up with TRBD2. V lost 2 bases and J lost 2; bases outside the gene matches: 9. The germline V gene encodes CDR1 SGHRS and CDR2 YFSETQ. The CDR3 totals 16 residues. The CDR3 spells CASSFGRTSLAYEQYF. The CDR3 nucleotides are TGCGCCAGCAGCTTTGGTAGGACTAGCCTTGCCTACGAGCAGTACTTC.

The chain is built from TRBV6-6 and TRBJ1-1, with a weak D call TRBD1 (5 bases). This CDR3 contains 13 residues. CDR1 MNHNY and CDR2 SVGAGI come from the germline V gene (reference sequence). V was cut by 5 bases and J by 2 bases, with 9 bases left in between. In DNA, the CDR3 is TGTGCCAGCAGTCCTCAGGGAAACACTGAAGCTTTCTTT. It translates to CASSPQGNTEAFF.

The J gene is TRBJ2-7, the V gene TRBV10-1; the D gene is possibly TRBD2 (6 bases). V was shortened by 4 bases and J by 3 bases, with 7 bases between the two germline ends. From germline, CDR1 is WNHNN and CDR2 SYGVQD (reference sequence). This CDR3 region has 12 residues. CDR3 in amino acids: CASSAGDYEQYF. Written as DNA, the CDR3 is TGCGCCAGCAGTGCGGGGGACTACGAGCAGTACTTC.

This rearrangement joins TRBV19 to TRBJ1-1; D possibly corresponds to TRBD1 (5 bases). This CDR3 region has 15 residues. Looked up from germline, CDR1 is LNHDA and CDR2 is SQIVND (reference sequence). Trimming took 5 bases from V and 4 from J, leaving 17 bases between them. The CDR3 region is CASSGPGPWATEAFF. DNA of the CDR3: TGTGCCAGTAGTGGACCGGGGCCTTGGGCCACTGAAGCTTTCTTT.

V and J are TRBV7-2 and TRBJ2-7; 11 bases match TRBD1. This CDR3 region has 16 residues. In germline, CDR1 is SGHTA, CDR2 FQGNSA. V trimming: 5 bases; J trimming: 2 bases; junction bases outside the gene matches: 8. DNA for the CDR3: TGTGCCAGCAGCATGCCACCGGGACAGGGGGCCTACGAGCAGTACTTC. Residues: CASSMPPGQGAYEQYF. Complete variable domain (other parts from reference TRBV7-2 and TRBJ2-7): GAGVSQSPSNKVTEKGKDVELRCDPISGHTALYWYRQSLGQGLEFLIYFQGNSAPDKSGLPSDRFSAERTGGSVSTLTIQRTQQEDSAVYLCASSMPPGQGAYEQYFGPGTRLTVT.

The chain couples TRBV6-5 to TRBJ1-5, with no clear D. The CDR3 covers 13 residues. The germline V gene has CDR1 MNHEY and CDR2 SVGAGI. Trimming removed 6 bases at V and 7 bases at J, with 13 bases between. The CDR3 spells CASSLGPLQPQHF. CDR3 nucleotide sequence: TGTGCCAGCAGCCTCGGGCCCCTCCAGCCCCAGCATTTT.

The chain combines TRBV5-5 with TRBJ1-1, with TRBD1 matching over 8 bases. The CDR3 contains 14 residues. With V trimmed by 5 bases and J by 1 base, 4 bases remained unmatched. Per the germline V gene, CDR1 is SGHKS and CDR2 is YYEKEE (reference sequence). The CDR3 DNA reads TGTGCCAGCAGTGCCGGGACAGGGAACACTGAAGCTTTCTTT. Encoded protein: CASSAGTGNTEAFF. The whole variable domain, remainder taken from reference TRBV5-5 and TRBJ1-1, is DAGVTQSPTHLIKTRGQQVTLRCSPISGHKSVSWYQQVLGQGPQFIFQYYEKEERGRGNFPDRFSARQFPNYSSELNVNALLLGDSALYLCASSAGTGNTEAFFGQGTRLTVV.

This chain connects TRBV7-8 to TRBJ1-2; no clear D gene. V lost 6 bases to trimming and J lost 4 bases, with 12 bases between them. The length of the CDR3 is 13 residues. The germline CDR1 and CDR2 sequences are SGHVS and FQNEAQ. The CDR3 DNA reads TGTGCCAGCAGTCCGGGTCTGACCTATGGCTACACCTTC. Protein sequence: CASSPGLTYGYTF.

A note on this clone: Within the sample, other DNA sequences also encode this same CDR3. This CDR3 reads CASSVGGRDYNEQFF. The CDR3 bases are TGTGCCAGCAGCGTAGGGGGGAGAGACTACAATGAGCAGTTCTTC. The V gene is TRBV9, the J gene TRBJ2-1; perhaps D is TRBD1 or TRBD2 (5 bases each). From germline, CDR1 is SGDLS and CDR2 YYNGEE. V shed 0 bases and J shed 3 bases, with 10 bases lying between them. There are 15 residues in the CDR3.

V usage is TRBV19 and J usage is TRBJ2-1; no reliable D call. The CDR3 extends over 11 amino acids. The V end lost 4 bases, the J end lost 7 bases, and 5 bases lay between the germline ends. Germline CDR1 and CDR2: LNHDA and SQIVND (reference sequence). Written as DNA, the CDR3 is TGTGCCAGTAGTAGATCGAATGAGCAGTTCTTC. It codes for CASSRSNEQFF.

This chain links TRBV30 with TRBJ1-1; perhaps TRBD1 as D (5 bases). The V and J ends lost 0 bases and 3 bases respectively, with 14 bases between them. This CDR3 contains 15 residues. The germline CDR1 and CDR2 sequences are GTSNPN and SVGIG (reference sequence). CDR3 coding DNA: TGTGCCTGGAGTGTACCCAGGGTTGGGGACACTGAAGCTTTCTTT. Protein sequence: CAWSVPRVGDTEAFF.

This chain links TRBV2 with TRBJ1-4, with 11 nucleotides matching TRBD1. With 3 bases clipped from V and 4 bases from J, the junction kept 7 bases outside the gene matches. This CDR3 contains 17 residues. CDR1 is SNHLY and CDR2 is FYNNEI in the germline V gene. CDR3 bases: TGTGCCAGCAGTGAGGGACAGGGGGTCGGGAGTAATGAAAAACTGTTTTTT. Amino acids: CASSEGQGVGSNEKLFF.

This clone was observed a single time. V usage is TRBV9 and J usage is TRBJ2-1, with D unresolved. Germline CDR1 SGDLS, CDR2 YYNGEE. V lost 0 bases to trimming and J lost 7 bases, with 8 bases between them. CDR3 length: 13 amino acids. CDR3 DNA: TGTGCCAGCAGCGTAGCTGAGCTGAATGAGCAGTTCTTC. Translating gives CASSVAELNEQFF.

This clone was picked up one time. This chain uses TRBV11-2 with TRBJ2-3, with 12 bases identical to TRBD2. The V gene's germline CDR1 is SGHAT and CDR2 FQNNGV. V gave up 2 bases and J gave up 4 bases; unmatched junction bases: 4. CDR3 length: 16 amino acids. The DNA of the CDR3 is TGTGCCAGCAGCTTACTTCTAGCGGGAGGGGCAGATACGCAGTATTTT. Protein sequence: CASSLLLAGGADTQYF.

A few counts support this clone. V and J are TRBV19 and TRBJ2-7; 7 bases agree with TRBD1. The CDR3 sequence is 13 residues long. Germline CDR1 reads LNHDA; CDR2 reads SQIVND (reference sequence). The V and J ends lost 1 base and 4 bases, in that order; junction bases with no gene match: 1. CDR3 nucleotides: TGTGCCAGTAGTATAGTACAGGGGTACGAGCAGTACTTC. Its translation is CASSIVQGYEQYF.

The V call is TRBV4-1, the J call TRBJ1-2; D unclear. Germline CDR1 MGHRA, CDR2 YSYEKL. V lost 0 bases to trimming and J lost 5 bases, with 10 bases between them. CDR3 length equals 14 residues. This CDR3 reads CASSQDGELYGYTF. In DNA, the CDR3 is TGCGCCAGCAGCCAAGACGGAGAGCTTTATGGCTACACCTTC.

In its sample, this clone was seen once. The chain carries TRBV11-2 and TRBJ1-2; D gene uncertain. CDR3 length: 14 amino acids. The V and J ends lost 0 bases and 6 bases respectively, with 11 bases between them. CDR1 SGHAT and CDR2 FQNNGV come from the germline V gene. CDR3 sequence: CASSLDGPLDGYTF. The CDR3 DNA reads TGTGCCAGCAGCTTAGACGGACCGTTGGATGGCTACACCTTC.

This rearrangement joins TRBV25-1 to TRBJ1-6; D might be TRBD1 (5 bases). CDR3 size: 13 residues. Trimming shortened V by 6 bases and J by 8 bases, and 11 bases separated the two germline ends. Germline V lookup: CDR1 MGHDK, CDR2 SYGVNS. In DNA, the CDR3 is TGTGCCAGCAGCCAAGAAGGGGATTCACCCCTCCACTTT. It translates to CASSQEGDSPLHF.

The chain is built from TRBV9 and TRBJ2-7; TRBD2 matches 7 bases. This CDR3 has 13 amino acids. V shed 4 bases, J shed 3 bases, and the junction held 4 bases outside the gene matches. Germline lookup yields CDR1 SGDLS and CDR2 YYNGEE. CDR3: CASSSGGLYEQYF. In nucleotides, the CDR3 is TGTGCCAGCAGCTCGGGAGGTCTCTACGAGCAGTACTTC.

Notes on this clone: At the DNA level, this CDR3 is encoded by other sequences in the same sample as well. The genes are TRBV7-9 and TRBJ2-5; D gene unclear. The CDR3 sequence is 14 residues long. CDR1 is SEHNR and CDR2 is FQNEAQ in the germline V gene (reference sequence). Trimming stripped 0 bases from V and 1 base from J, with 6 bases between. Written as DNA, the CDR3 is TGTGCCAGCAGCTTAGCGGGCAGCCAAGAGACCCAGTACTTC. This sequence encodes CASSLAGSQETQYF. The variable domain in full, completed from reference TRBV7-9 and TRBJ2-5, reads DTGVSQNPRHKITKRGQNVTFRCDPISEHNRLYWYRQTLGQGPEFLTYFQNEAQLEKSRLLSDRFSAERPKGSFSTLEIQRTEQGDSAMYLCASSLAGSQETQYFGPGTRLLVL.

In regard to this clone: Other DNA sequences of this sample code for an identical CDR3. The chain employs TRBV9 and TRBJ2-7; D call uncertain. Germline CDR1 and CDR2: SGDLS and YYNGEE. The CDR3 runs to 15 residues. V was clipped by 0 bases and J by 0 bases, with 10 bases between them. In DNA, the CDR3 is TGTGCCAGCAGCGTAGGGGGTGGGAACTCCTACGAGCAGTACTTC. Translated: CASSVGGGNSYEQYF.

V is TRBV7-8 and J is TRBJ1-2, with 7 bases lining up with TRBD1. Germline loops: CDR1 SGHVS, CDR2 FQNEAQ. The J segment lost 3 bases and the V segment lost 5 bases, leaving 12 bases of the junction unmatched. CDR3 length: 16 residues. The CDR3, as DNA: TGTGCCAGCAGCCCCGACAGGGTAGGCGTTCACTATGGCTACACCTTC. Translation gives CASSPDRVGVHYGYTF.

This chain links TRBV28 with TRBJ1-1; TRBD1 aligns across 7 bases. The V gene end was trimmed by 0 bases and the J gene end by 3 bases; junction bases not matched to a gene: 7. Germline V gene sequence: CDR1 MDHEN, CDR2 SYDVKM. This CDR3 is 16 amino acids long. DNA for the CDR3: TGTGCCAGCAGTTTATGGCAGGGGGATCGTGACACTGAAGCTTTCTTT. This codes for CASSLWQGDRDTEAFF. The entire variable domain, with the rest obtained from reference TRBV28 and TRBJ1-1, is as follows: DVKVTQSSRYLVKRTGEKVFLECVQDMDHENMFWYRQDPGLGLRLIYFSYDVKMKEKGDIPEGYSVSREKKERFSLILESASTNQTSMYLCASSLWQGDRDTEAFFGQGTRLTVV.

This sequence joins TRBV10-3 and TRBJ2-7; no clear D gene. The V end lost 3 bases, the J end lost 0 bases, and 9 bases lay between the germline ends. The germline V gene encodes CDR1 ENHRY and CDR2 SYGVKD. CDR3 length: 14 amino acids. The CDR3 loop is CAISDIAYSYEQYF. For the CDR3, the DNA is TGTGCCATCAGTGACATAGCCTACTCCTACGAGCAGTACTTC.